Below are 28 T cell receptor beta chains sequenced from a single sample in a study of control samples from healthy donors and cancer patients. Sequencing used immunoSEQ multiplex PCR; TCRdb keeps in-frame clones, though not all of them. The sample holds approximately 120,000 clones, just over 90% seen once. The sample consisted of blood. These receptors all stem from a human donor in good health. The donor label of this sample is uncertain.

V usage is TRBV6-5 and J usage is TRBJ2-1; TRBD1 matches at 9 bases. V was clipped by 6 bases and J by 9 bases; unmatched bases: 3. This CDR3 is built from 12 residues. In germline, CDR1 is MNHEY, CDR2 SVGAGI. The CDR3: CASSTGGAEQFF. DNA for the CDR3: TGTGCCAGCAGCACAGGGGGCGCTGAGCAGTTCTTC.

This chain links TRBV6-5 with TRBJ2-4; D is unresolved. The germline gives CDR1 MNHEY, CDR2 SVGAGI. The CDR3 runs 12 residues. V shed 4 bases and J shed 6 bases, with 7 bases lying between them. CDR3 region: CASSSASNIQYF. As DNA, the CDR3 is TGTGCCAGCAGTTCGGCTTCAAACATTCAGTACTTC.

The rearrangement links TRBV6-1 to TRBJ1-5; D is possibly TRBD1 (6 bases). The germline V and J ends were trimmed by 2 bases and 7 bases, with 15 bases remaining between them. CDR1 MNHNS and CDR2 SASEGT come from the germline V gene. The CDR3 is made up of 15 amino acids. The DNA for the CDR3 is TGTGCCAGCAGTGAAAACAGGGCAATTGGGCAGCCCCAGCATTTT. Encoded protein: CASSENRAIGQPQHF.

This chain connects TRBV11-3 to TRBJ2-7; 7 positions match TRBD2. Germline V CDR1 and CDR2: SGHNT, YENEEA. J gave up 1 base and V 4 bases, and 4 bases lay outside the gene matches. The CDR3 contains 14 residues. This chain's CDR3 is CASSSSGDSYEQYF. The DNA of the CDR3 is TGTGCCAGCAGCTCGAGCGGGGATTCCTACGAGCAGTACTTC.

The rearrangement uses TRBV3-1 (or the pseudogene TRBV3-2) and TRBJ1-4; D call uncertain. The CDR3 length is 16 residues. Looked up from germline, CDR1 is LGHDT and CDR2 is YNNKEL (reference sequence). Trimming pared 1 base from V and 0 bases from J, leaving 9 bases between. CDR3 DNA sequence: TGTGCCAGCAGCCAAGTTCGACGGGCAACTAATGAAAAACTGTTTTTT. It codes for CASSQVRRATNEKLFF.

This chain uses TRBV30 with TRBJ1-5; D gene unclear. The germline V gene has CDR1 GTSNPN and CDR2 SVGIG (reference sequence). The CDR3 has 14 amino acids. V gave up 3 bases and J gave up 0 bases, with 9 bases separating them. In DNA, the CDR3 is TGTGCCTGGAGAACAAGGTATAGCAATCAGCCCCAGCATTTT. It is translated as CAWRTRYSNQPQHF.

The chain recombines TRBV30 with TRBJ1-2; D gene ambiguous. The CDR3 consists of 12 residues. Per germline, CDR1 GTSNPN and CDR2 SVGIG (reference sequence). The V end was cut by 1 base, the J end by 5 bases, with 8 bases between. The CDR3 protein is CAWSAQLYGYTF. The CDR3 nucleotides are TGTGCCTGGAGTGCCCAGCTGTATGGCTACACCTTC.

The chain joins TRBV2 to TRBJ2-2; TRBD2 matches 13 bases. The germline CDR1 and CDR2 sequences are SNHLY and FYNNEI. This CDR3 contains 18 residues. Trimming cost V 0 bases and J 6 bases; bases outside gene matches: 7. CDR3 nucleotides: TGTGCCAGCAGTGAAGCGACGGGACTAGCGGGGTTCCCCGGGGAGCTGTTTTTT. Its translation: CASSEATGLAGFPGELFF.

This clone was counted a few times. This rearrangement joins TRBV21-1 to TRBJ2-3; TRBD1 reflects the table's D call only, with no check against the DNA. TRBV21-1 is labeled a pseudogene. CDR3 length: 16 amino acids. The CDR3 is CASIRTGGPGTDTQYF. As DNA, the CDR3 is TGTGCCAGCATTCGGACAGGCGGACCGGGAACAGATACGCAGTATTTT.

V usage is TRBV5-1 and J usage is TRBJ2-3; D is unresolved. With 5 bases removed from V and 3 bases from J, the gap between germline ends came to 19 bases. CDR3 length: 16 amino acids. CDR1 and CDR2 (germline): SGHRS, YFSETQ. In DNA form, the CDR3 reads TGCGCCAGCAGTTATTCGGAGACCACCGGGACAGATACGCAGTATTTT. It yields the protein CASSYSETTGTDTQYF. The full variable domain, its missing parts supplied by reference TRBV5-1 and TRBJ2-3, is KAGVTQTPRYLIKTRGQQVTLSCSPISGHRSVSWYQQTPGQGLQFLFEYFSETQRNKGNFPGRFSGRQFSNSRSEMNVSTLELGDSALYLCASSYSETTGTDTQYFGPGTRLTVL.

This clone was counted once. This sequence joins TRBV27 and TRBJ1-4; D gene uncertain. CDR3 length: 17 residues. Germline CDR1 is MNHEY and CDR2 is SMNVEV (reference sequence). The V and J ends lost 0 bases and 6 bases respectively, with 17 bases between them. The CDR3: CASSLSSIGLRDEKLFF. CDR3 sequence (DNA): TGTGCCAGCAGTTTATCTTCGATTGGGCTAAGGGATGAAAAACTGTTTTTT.

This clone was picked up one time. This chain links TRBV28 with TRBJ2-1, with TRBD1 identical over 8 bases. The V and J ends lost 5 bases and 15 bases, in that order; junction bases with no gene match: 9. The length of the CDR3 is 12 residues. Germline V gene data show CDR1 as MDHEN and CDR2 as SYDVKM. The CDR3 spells CASSPGQGFWFF. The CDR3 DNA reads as TGTGCCAGCAGTCCCGGACAGGGTTTTTGGTTCTTC.

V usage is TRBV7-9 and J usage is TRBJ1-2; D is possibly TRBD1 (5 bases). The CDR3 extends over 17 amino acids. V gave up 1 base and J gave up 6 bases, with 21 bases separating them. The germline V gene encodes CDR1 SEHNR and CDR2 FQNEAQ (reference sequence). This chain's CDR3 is CASSLVGAGNPTNGYTF. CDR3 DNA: TGTGCCAGCAGCTTAGTTGGGGCGGGAAATCCGACAAATGGCTACACCTTC.

CDR3 sequence reads: CAIGGQDSGNTIYF. DNA for the CDR3: TGTGCCATCGGGGGACAGGACTCTGGAAACACCATATATTTT. V usage is TRBV10-3 and J usage is TRBJ1-3, with TRBD1 identical over 8 bases. After removal of 8 bases from V and 0 bases from J, the junction contained 3 bases not matched to a gene. CDR1 is ENHRY and CDR2 is SYGVKD in the germline V gene. This CDR3 contains 14 residues.

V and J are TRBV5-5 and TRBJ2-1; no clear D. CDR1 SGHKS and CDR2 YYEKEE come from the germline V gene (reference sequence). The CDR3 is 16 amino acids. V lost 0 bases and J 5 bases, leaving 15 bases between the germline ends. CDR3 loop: CASSLGFAGYNNEQFF. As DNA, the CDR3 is TGTGCCAGCAGCTTGGGATTCGCCGGCTATAACAATGAGCAGTTCTTC. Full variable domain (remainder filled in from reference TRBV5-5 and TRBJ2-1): DAGVTQSPTHLIKTRGQQVTLRCSPISGHKSVSWYQQVLGQGPQFIFQYYEKEERGRGNFPDRFSARQFPNYSSELNVNALLLGDSALYLCASSLGFAGYNNEQFFGPGTRLTVL.

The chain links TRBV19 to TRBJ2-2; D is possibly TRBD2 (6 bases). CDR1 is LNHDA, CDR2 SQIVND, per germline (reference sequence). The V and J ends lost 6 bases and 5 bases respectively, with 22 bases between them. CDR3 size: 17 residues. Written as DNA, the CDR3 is TGTGCCAGTAGGCGCCCCCAGGGAGGAAAGGGGACCGGGGAGCTGTTTTTT. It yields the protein CASRRPQGGKGTGELFF.

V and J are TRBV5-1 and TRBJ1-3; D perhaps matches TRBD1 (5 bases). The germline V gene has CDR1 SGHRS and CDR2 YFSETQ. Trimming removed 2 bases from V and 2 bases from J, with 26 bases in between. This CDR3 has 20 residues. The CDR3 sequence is CASSLVPGGALTDTGNTIYF. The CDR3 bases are TGCGCCAGCAGCTTAGTCCCAGGTGGGGCCCTAACGGACACTGGAAACACCATATATTTT.

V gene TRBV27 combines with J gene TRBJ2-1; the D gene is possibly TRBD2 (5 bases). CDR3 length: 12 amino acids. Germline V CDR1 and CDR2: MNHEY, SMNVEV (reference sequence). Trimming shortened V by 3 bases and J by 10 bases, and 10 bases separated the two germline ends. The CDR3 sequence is CASSFLRGEQFF. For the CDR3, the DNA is TGTGCCAGCAGTTTTCTTCGAGGGGAGCAGTTCTTC.

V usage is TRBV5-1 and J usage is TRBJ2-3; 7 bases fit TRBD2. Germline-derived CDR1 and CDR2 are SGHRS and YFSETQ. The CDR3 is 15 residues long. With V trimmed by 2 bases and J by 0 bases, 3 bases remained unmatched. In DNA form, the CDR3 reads TGCGCCAGCAGCTTTAGCGGGTTTAGCACAGATACGCAGTATTTT. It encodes CASSFSGFSTDTQYF.

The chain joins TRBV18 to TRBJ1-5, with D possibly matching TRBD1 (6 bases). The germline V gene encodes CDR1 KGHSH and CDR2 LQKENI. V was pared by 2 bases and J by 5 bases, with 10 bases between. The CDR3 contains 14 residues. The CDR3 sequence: CASSPTGLHQPQHF. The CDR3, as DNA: TGTGCCAGCTCACCAACAGGGTTGCATCAGCCCCAGCATTTT. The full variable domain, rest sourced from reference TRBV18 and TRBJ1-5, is NAGVMQNPRHLVRRRGQEARLRCSPMKGHSHVYWYRQLPEEGLKFMVYLQKENIIDESGMPKERFSAEFPKEGPSILRIQQVVRGDSAAYFCASSPTGLHQPQHFGDGTRLSIL.

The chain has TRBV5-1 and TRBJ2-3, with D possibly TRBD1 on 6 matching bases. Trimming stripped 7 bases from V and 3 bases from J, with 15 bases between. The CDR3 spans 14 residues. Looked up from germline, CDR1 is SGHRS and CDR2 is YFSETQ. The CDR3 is CASSGDWGTDTQYF. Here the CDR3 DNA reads TGCGCCAGCTCAGGGGATTGGGGTACAGATACGCAGTATTTT.

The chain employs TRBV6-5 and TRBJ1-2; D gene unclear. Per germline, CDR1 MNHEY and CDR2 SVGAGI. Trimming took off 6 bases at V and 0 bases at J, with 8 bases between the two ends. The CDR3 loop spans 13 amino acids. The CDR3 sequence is CASSVSSNYGYTF. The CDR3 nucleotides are TGTGCCAGCAGCGTCAGCTCTAACTATGGCTACACCTTC.

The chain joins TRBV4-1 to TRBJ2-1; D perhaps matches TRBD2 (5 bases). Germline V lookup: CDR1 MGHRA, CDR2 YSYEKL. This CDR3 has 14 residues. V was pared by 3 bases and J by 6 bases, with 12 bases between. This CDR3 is CASSHILELNEQFF. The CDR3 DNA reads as TGCGCCAGCAGCCATATACTAGAGCTCAATGAGCAGTTCTTC.

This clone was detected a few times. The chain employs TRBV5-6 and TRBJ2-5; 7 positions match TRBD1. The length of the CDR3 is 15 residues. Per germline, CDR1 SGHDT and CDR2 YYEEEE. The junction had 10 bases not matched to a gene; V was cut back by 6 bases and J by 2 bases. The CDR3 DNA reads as TGTGCCAGCACCGACCAGGGACAGCAGCAAGAGACCCAGTACTTC. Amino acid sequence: CASTDQGQQQETQYF. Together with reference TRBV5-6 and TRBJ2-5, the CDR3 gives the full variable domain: DAGVTQSPTHLIKTRGQQVTLRCSPKSGHDTVSWYQQALGQGPQFIFQYYEEEERQRGNFPDRFSGHQFPNYSSELNVNALLLGDSALYLCASTDQGQQQETQYFGPGTRLLVL.

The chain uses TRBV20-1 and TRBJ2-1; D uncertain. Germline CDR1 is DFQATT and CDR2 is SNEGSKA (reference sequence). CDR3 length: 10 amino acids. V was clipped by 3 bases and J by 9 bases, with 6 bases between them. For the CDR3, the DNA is TGCAGTGCTAGTAACCCTGAGCAGTTCTTC. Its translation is CSASNPEQFF.

The CDR3 bases are TGTGCCAGCTCACCACCCTCCGGACAGACTACGGATGGCTACACCTTC. The encoded protein is CASSPPSGQTTDGYTF. The chain is built from TRBV18 and TRBJ1-2, with a possible D match to TRBD1 (6 bases). The CDR3 has 16 residues. Germline V gene data show CDR1 as KGHSH and CDR2 as LQKENI. The V gene lost 0 bases and the J gene lost 6 bases, with 17 bases spanning the gap.

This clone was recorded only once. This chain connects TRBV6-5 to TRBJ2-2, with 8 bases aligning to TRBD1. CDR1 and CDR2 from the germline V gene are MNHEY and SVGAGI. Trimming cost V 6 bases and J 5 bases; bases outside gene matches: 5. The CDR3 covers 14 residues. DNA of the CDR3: TGTGCCAGCAGCCCCTGGACAGGGACCGGGGAGCTGTTTTTT. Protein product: CASSPWTGTGELFF.

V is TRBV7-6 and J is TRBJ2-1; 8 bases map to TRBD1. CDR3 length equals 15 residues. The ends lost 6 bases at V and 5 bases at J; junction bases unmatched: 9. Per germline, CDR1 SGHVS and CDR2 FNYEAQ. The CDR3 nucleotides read TGTGCCAGCAGTTCAAGACAGGGGACAAACAATGAGCAGTTCTTC. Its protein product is CASSSRQGTNNEQFF.